Included here is one T cell receptor (beta chain) sequence, with context. What this receptor recognizes is not known. No quality values exist for individual bases; no much larger clone is one base distant. Including the terminal cysteine and phenylalanine, the CDR3 comprises 14 residues. The only DNA kept is the CDR3, 42 bases in frame from the first base. CDR1 is given as LNHDA and CDR2 as SQIVND, both from the germline V gene (reference sequence). V was cut back by 4 bases and J by 3 bases, leaving a gap of 12 bases between them. The data were obtained in a study of lymphopenia after photon versus proton radiotherapy (dated 2019 in TCRdb). Some background on the complete study: In patients with gastrointestinal tumors who developed high-grade lymphopenia, the study compared the immunological effects of photon radiation therapy with those of proton radiation therapy. A cohort of under 25 patients with gastrointestinal tumors who received either photon or proton therapy and subsequently developed lymphopenia was included. The study was designed to characterize how the impact on the immune system differs between the two radiation modalities.

The library came from the immunoSEQ multiplex PCR assay. T cell repertoires were profiled by deep sequencing of rearranged TCR beta loci, alongside multiparametric flow cytometry. As stored in TCRdb, this immuneACCESS dataset retains in-frame rearrangements with V and J assigned. A fraction of the clones does not appear; measured against another copy, unresolved V genes explain less than half of the discrepancy, and the remainder lacks a known reason. The sample table contains tens of thousands of clones; only one count was recorded for about 87% of them. The ten largest clones take up approximately 14% of the sample. Study-level results and caveats: The survival association was assessed only in patients who died, and the authors presented better survival with proton therapy as a possibility rather than a demonstrated result. Once the lymphocyte count had reached its nadir, the repertoires of photon-treated patients showed oligoclonal expansion, particularly of CD8+ Temra cells, and this expansion drove the decline in diversity. Proton-treated patients stayed relatively stable during treatment, while photon-treated patients lost naive T cells and TCR diversity and gained effector/memory populations. Among patients across the cohort who died, overall survival time showed an inverse correlation with a larger post-nadir drop in TCR diversity.

This specimen was peripheral blood, taken from a patient treated with proton-based radiotherapy. This clonotype originated in a woman in her sixties or seventies with pancreatic cancer. The sequence is built from TRBV19 and TRBJ1-2; the D region possibly corresponds to TRBD1 (5 bases align). The sequenced DNA is TGTGCCAGTAGTACCTCAGACAGCCACTATGGCTACACCTTC. Translated, it reads CASSTSDSHYGYTF. With all but the CDR3 taken from the reference TRBV19 and TRBJ1-2 genes, the full variable domain is: DGGITQSPKYLFRKEGQNVTLSCEQNLNHDAMYWYRQDPGQGLRLIYYSQIVNDFQKGDIAEGYSVSREKKESFPLTVTSAQKNPTAFYLCASSTSDSHYGYTFGSGTRLTVV.